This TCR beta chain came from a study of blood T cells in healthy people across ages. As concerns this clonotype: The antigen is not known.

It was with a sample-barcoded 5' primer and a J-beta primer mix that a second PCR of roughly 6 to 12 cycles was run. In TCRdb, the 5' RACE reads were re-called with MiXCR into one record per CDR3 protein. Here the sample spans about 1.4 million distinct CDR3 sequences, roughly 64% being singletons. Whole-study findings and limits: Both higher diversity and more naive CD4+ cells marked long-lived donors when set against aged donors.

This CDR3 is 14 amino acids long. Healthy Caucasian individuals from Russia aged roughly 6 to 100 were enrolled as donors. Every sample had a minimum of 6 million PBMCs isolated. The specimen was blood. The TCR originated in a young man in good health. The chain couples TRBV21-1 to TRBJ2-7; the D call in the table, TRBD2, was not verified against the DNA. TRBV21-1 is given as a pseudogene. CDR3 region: CASSNGIRLNEQYF. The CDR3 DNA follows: TGTGCCAGCAGCAATGGGATCAGACTAAACGAGCAGTACTTC.